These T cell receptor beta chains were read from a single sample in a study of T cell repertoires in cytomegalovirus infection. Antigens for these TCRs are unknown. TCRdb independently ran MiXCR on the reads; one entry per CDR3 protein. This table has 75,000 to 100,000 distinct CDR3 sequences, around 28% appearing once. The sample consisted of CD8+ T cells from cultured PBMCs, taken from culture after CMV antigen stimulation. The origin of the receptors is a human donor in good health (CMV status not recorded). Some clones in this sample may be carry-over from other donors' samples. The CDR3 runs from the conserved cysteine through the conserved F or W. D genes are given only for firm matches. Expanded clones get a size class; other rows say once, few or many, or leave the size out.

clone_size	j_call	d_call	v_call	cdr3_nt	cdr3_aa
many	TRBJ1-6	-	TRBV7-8	TGTGCCAGCAGCCTAGACAGTTATTCACCCCTCCACTTT	CASSLDSYSPLHF
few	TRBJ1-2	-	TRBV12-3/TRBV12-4	TGTGCCAGCAGTTTTTTTAGGGCGGTAGGGGTAAAGGTCCACTATGGCTACACCTTC	CASSFFRAVGVKVHYGYTF
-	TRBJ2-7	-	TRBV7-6	TGTGCCAGCGGGGCCAGGGGAGCCTACGAGCAGTACTTC	CASGARGAYEQYF
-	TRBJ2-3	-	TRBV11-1	TGTGCCAGCAGCCCCAGATTCACAGATACGCAGTATTTT	CASSPRFTDTQYF
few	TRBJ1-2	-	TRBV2	TGTGCCAGCAGTGATTTGGCCTATGGCTACACCTTC	CASSDLAYGYTF
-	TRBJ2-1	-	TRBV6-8	TGTGCCAGCAGTTACGGAGGGAATGAGCAGTTCTTC	CASSYGGNEQFF
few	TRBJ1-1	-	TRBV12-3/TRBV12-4	TGTGCCAGCAGCCCGGGACAAGAAGCTTTCTTT	CASSPGQEAFF
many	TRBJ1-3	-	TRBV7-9	TGTGCCAGCAGCTCGGAGCTGAGCTCTGGAAACACCATATATTTT	CASSSELSSGNTIYF
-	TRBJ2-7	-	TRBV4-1	TGCGCCAGCAGTTACTCGGTCGGGGGTTCCTACGAGCAGTACTTC	CASSYSVGGSYEQYF
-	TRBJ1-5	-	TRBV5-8	TGTGCCAGCAGCTTCGGTATCGCTCAGCCCCAGCATTTT	CASSFGIAQPQHF
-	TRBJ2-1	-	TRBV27	TGTGCCAGCAGAACCACGGGGATCTACAATGAGCAGTTCTTC	CASRTTGIYNEQFF
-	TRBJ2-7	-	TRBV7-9	TGTGCCAGCAGCCGAGGACAGACCCAGCAGTACTTC	CASSRGQTQQYF
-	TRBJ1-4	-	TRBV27	TGTGCCAGCAGTATATCCAGGGGCGAAAAACTGTTTTTT	CASSISRGEKLFF
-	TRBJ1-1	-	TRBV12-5	TGTGCTAGTGGTTTGGTGATGAGGGGCACTGAAGCTTTCTTT	CASGLVMRGTEAFF
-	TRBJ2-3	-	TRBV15	TGTGCCACCAGCAGTGGACTGGACACAGATACGCAGTATTTT	CATSSGLDTDTQYF
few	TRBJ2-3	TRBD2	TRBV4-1	TGCGCCAGCAGCCAAGATGAAACTAGCGGAAGTTCTAGCACAGATACGCAGTATTTT	CASSQDETSGSSSTDTQYF
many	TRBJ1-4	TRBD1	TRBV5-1	TGCGCCAGCAGACCGTCAGGGGGCAGAGAAAAACTGTTTTTT	CASRPSGGREKLFF
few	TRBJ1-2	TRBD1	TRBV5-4	TGTGCCAGCAGCGAGGGACAGCTCTATGGCTACACCTTC	CASSEGQLYGYTF
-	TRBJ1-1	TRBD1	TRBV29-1	TGCAGCGTGGGGGACAGGGGGAACACTGAAGCTTTCTTT	CSVGDRGNTEAFF
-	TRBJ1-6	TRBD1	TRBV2	TGTGCCAGCAGAGACCCCGGGACAGCCTACAGCTCCTATAATTCACCCCTCCACTTT	CASRDPGTAYSSYNSPLHF
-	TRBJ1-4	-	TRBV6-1	TGTGCCAGCAGTTTATGGGGGGGCGATGAAAAACTGTTTTTT	CASSLWGGDEKLFF
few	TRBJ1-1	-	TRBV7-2	TGTGCCAGCAGCTTAGGCGGGCGGAACGATTTCTTT	CASSLGGRNDFF
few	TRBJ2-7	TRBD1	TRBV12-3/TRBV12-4	TGTGCCAGCAGAATCAATACAGGGGATGGCTACGAGCAGTACTTC	CASRINTGDGYEQYF
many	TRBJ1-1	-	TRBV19	TGTGCCAGTAGTCTCGCAGGGAGCACTGAAGCTTTCTTT	CASSLAGSTEAFF
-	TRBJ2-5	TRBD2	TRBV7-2	TGTGCCAGCAGCTTACGACTAGCGGGGGATGAGGGAGAGACCCAGTACTTC	CASSLRLAGDEGETQYF
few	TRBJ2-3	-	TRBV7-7	TGTGCCAGCAGCTTAGGGGTGGCCATCGGGACAGATACGCAGTATTTT	CASSLGVAIGTDTQYF
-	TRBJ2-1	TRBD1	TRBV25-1	TGTGCCAGCACCCGGGACAGGGGGCCGAATGAGCAGTTCTTC	CASTRDRGPNEQFF
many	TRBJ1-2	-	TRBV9	TGTGCCAGCAGCCCCACAGGGAACTATGGCTACACCTTC	CASSPTGNYGYTF
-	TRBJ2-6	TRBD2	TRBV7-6	TGTGCCAGCGGGGGACTAGCGGGCTCTGGGGCCAACGTCCTGACTTTC	CASGGLAGSGANVLTF
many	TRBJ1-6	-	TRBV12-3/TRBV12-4	TGTGCCAGCAGTTTAGAAGCGAGGAGCTCCTATAATTCACCCCTCCACTTT	CASSLEARSSYNSPLHF
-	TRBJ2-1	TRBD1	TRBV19	TGTGCCAGTAGTATCGGCCCGGGACAGGGTTTCCCCGGAACGAATGAGCAGTTCTTC	CASSIGPGQGFPGTNEQFF
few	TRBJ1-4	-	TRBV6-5	TGTGCCAGCAGCTCGAGACAGCCGTCTAATGAAAAACTGTTTTTT	CASSSRQPSNEKLFF
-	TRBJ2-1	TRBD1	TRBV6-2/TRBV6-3	TGTGCCAGCAGTTACGGGGGACAGGGATGGGGTGAGCAGTTCTTC	CASSYGGQGWGEQFF
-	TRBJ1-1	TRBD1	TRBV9	TGTGCCAGCAGCGTCGGGACAGGGTATGTGTTGGACACTGAAGCTTTCTTT	CASSVGTGYVLDTEAFF
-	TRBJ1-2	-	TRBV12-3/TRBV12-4	TGTGCCAGCAGTTTAGTAGTGGAATCTGGCTACACCTTC	CASSLVVESGYTF
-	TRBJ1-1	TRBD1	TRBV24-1	TGTGCCACCAGTGACGGGACAGGGGTGAACACTGAAGCTTTCTTT	CATSDGTGVNTEAFF
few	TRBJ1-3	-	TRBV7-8	TGTGCCAGCAGTTCCCAGGGGTTGGGAAACACCATATATTTT	CASSSQGLGNTIYF
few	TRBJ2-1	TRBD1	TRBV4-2	TGTGCCAGCAGCCAAGATCCCGCGACAGGGGACGATGAGCAGTTCTTC	CASSQDPATGDDEQFF
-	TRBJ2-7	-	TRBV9	TGTGCCAGCAGCGTAGGTTCAGGGGACGAGCAGTACTTC	CASSVGSGDEQYF
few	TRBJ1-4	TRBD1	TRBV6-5	TGTGCCAGCAGTTACTCGACAGGGGGAATTGAAGAAAAACTGTTTTTT	CASSYSTGGIEEKLFF
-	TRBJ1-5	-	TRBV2	TGTGCCAGCAGAGACGACAGTACTCAGCCCCAGCATTTT	CASRDDSTQPQHF
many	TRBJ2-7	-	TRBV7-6	TGTGCCAGCAGGGGTTCAGACTACGAGCAGTACTTC	CASRGSDYEQYF